This T cell receptor beta chain appears in the sequencing data of a study of blood T cells in healthy people across ages (dated by TCRdb to the mid-2010s). Context from the whole study: In model experiments, template switching captured roughly one uniquely barcoded TCR beta cDNA molecule for every two T cells. To track age-related changes in TCR beta repertoire diversity, the study relied on deep sequencing normalized with unique cDNA molecular identifiers. The study analyzed two additional independent replicas of 1 million unique cDNA reads from the same blood draw for two donors, one aged 18 to 30 and one aged 80 or older. The donors were divided into four age groups: young (average about 15 years), middle-aged (approximately 39), aged (approximately 62) and long-lived (roughly 82).

The donors were 40 or so Caucasian individuals from Russia, aged roughly 6 to 95 years, who were systemically healthy. Each donor gave ten milliliters of peripheral blood, drawn into EDTA-treated Vacutainer tubes. Ficoll-Paque density-gradient centrifugation was used to isolate PBMCs, with at least 6 million per sample. Trizol reagent was used to extract total RNA from the PBMCs, yielding at least 6 micrograms per sample. For every donor, an aliquot of PBMCs went through flow cytometry to measure the percentages of naive CD45RAhigh/CD27high T cells. V ends up 0 bases short and J 10 bases short, with an unmatched junction base count of 6. For CDR1 and CDR2, the germline V gene lists SGHAT and FQNNGV. Counted from cysteine to phenylalanine, this CDR3 has 14 amino acids. Here the CDR3 DNA is all that survives: 42 bases in frame from base 1. The library was made by 5' RACE. Reads for this sample came from an Illumina HiSeq 2500. The second PCR ran for roughly 7 to 11 cycles and used a J-beta primer mix along with a sample-barcoded 5' primer. Each TCR beta cDNA molecule received a unique molecular identifier from a template-switch 5' adaptor carrying 12 random nucleotides. Each sample yielded at least 3 million CDR3-containing paired-end reads. The Mint cDNA synthesis kit, primed by a TRBC-specific oligonucleotide, was used to synthesize first-strand cDNA from all RNA. After uracil-DNA glycosylase treatment, a first 18-cycle PCR used universal primers M1SS and BC2_uni_R on all cDNA. The authors' analysis ran thus. For normalization, 1 million high-quality reads were randomly selected from each sample, with every read carrying a distinct molecular identifier. Reads sharing molecular identifiers were discarded rather than binned into consensus sequences. MiTCR, with a Q25 quality threshold and the strictest error-elimination algorithm, was used for CDR3 identification, clonotype clustering and error correction. A nonparametric unseen species model using Euler transformation provided a lower-bound estimate of total TCR beta diversity. TCRdb trimmed public reads at Q25 via fastp, called clones via MiXCR and kept in-frame beta chains. Each entry merges the rows of one CDR3 protein and shows their most common DNA and genes. It is TCRdb's table, rather than the study itself, that gives the V and J calls and clone size. For this sample the table gives roughly 550,000 distinct CDR3 sequences, of which 24% were detected only once. Together, the top ten hold approximately 10% of the sample.

Concerning this clonotype: The antigen this receptor binds is unknown. No qualities accompany the bases; no much larger clone lies one base away.

Broader findings and caveats from the paper: The CMV infection status of donors was not known, potentially confounding age-related changes in expanded clonotypes. A strong correlation was found between observed TCR beta diversity and the percentage of naive T cells measured by flow cytometry. Because profiling used bulk unsorted PBMCs, naive and antigen-experienced compartments could not be compared conclusively. Total diversity estimates from one million sequenced T cells were considered lower bounds and underestimates. Compared with the aged group, more naive CD4+ T cells, fewer expanded clones and increased TCR diversity were shown by the long-lived group, suggesting age selection. Observed TCR beta diversity per million T cells fell roughly linearly with age, and a significant reduction was already apparent by age about 36.

The data also belong to a second study, concerning T cells of mothers and their children. Drawing on the second study: The donors were nine systemically healthy Caucasian individuals, made up of three mothers and their six children. cDNA synthesis used all of the extracted RNA, with 1.5 ug of RNA in each 15 ul reaction. In the second PCR, the M1S primer added sample barcodes and 2-4 random nucleotides. More than 8 million TCR beta CDR3 reads were obtained from each mother, and about 3 million reads were obtained from each child. Thymic selection shapes the output of TCR recombination in a similar way in related and unrelated pairs, and inherited differences have a minor effect. Normalized repertoire overlap was always found to be slightly, but never significantly, higher in related mother-child pairs than in unrelated mother-child pairs. No persistent microchimeric T cell clones were found, with a detection sensitivity of 75 to 100 clones per million clonotypes. To look for features that set related mother-child pairs apart from unrelated individuals, the researchers ran deep NGS to compare the TCR beta repertoires of mothers and children. On average, the children were about 10 +/- 4 years old, while the mothers were roughly 36 +/- 4 years old. Libraries were sequenced on Illumina HiSeq 2000 with 100+100 nt paired-end reads after adapter ligation with NEBNext reagents. To avoid cross-contamination, the mother libraries and the child libraries were prepared a month apart and sequenced in separate runs. Each donor had between roughly 450,000 and 2,100,000 distinct TCR beta clonotypes identified. Naive TCR beta clonotypes were estimated from low-frequency clonotypes matched to each donor's FACS-determined naive share, without sorting.

The sample comprised blood. The rearrangement joined TRBV11-2 to TRBJ2-1; TRBD1 lines up with 7 middle nucleotides. The sequence was obtained from a boy between 10 and 17 years old in good health. The DNA sequence reads TGTGCCAGCAGCTTAGATCCGGACAGGCTGGAGCAGTTCTTC. The encoded protein is CASSLDPDRLEQFF.